This T cell receptor beta chain was identified during a study of T cell responses to AZD1222 COVID-19 vaccine. Points on this clone: Its antigen remains unknown.

With 4 bases clipped from V and 0 bases from J, the junction kept 4 bases outside the gene matches. Germline lookup yields CDR1 MNHEY and CDR2 SVGAGI. The CDR3 totals 16 residues. General observations from the study: Epitopes outside B.1.351 and B.1.1.7 mutated regions reportedly drew nearly half of spike TCRs. Donors were mostly white British, more females; clonal diversity possibly underestimated. At study baseline, merely a handful of AZD1222 recipients were seropositive.

Generated by immunoSEQ multiplex PCR, the TCRdb table keeps only in-frame clones and is missing some. This sample has around 180,000 clones, with 85% to 95% found just once. The V call is TRBV6-5, the J call TRBJ2-1; 9 positions match TRBD2. This sample comprised peripheral blood, obtained on day 0 of AZD1222 vaccination. The receptor was isolated from an adult in good health. The CDR3 DNA is TGTGCCAGCAGTTCCAGTAGCGGGAGCTCCTACAATGAGCAGTTCTTC. Translated, it gives CASSSSSGSSYNEQFF.